This T cell receptor beta chain was captured in a study of blood T cell repertoires in COVID-19. Overall study context: PBMCs, B-cell-depleted T cells, or T cells provided the cDNA or gDNA that made up the material.

Generated by immunoSEQ multiplex PCR, the TCRdb table keeps only in-frame clones and is missing some. The repertoire holds 20,000 to 30,000 clones, with roughly 84% as singletons. Germline assignment: CDR1 SGHRS and CDR2 YFSETQ. The CDR3 extends over 16 amino acids. V lost 7 bases, J lost 6 bases, and 17 bases stayed unmatched. The sequenced sample was peripheral blood. This chain joins TRBV5-1 and TRBJ1-1; 8 positions match TRBD1. The receptor's source is a human donor in a cohort sampled during active COVID-19. The CDR3 here is CASWNSGGSPGAEAFF. The CDR3, as DNA: TGCGCCAGCTGGAATTCAGGGGGCTCGCCTGGTGCTGAAGCTTTCTTT. The full variable domain, with the rest looked up from reference TRBV5-1 and TRBJ1-1, is KAGVTQTPRYLIKTRGQQVTLSCSPISGHRSVSWYQQTPGQGLQFLFEYFSETQRNKGNFPGRFSGRQFSNSRSEMNVSTLELGDSALYLCASWNSGGSPGAEAFFGQGTRLTVV.